The next 23 T cell receptor beta chains were all read from a single sample in a study of blood T cell repertoires in COVID-19. Clones were sequenced by immunoSEQ multiplex PCR, and TCRdb holds only the in-frame ones, with some missing. Here the sample spans about 270,000 clones, 82% being singletons. The source material was peripheral blood. These TCRs come from a woman between 18 and 29 years old with acute or convalescent COVID-19.

This clone was counted once. This chain uses TRBV18 with TRBJ2-7; 12 positions agree with TRBD2. The CDR3 has 17 residues. Germline loops: CDR1 KGHSH, CDR2 LQKENI. The J segment lost 4 bases and the V segment lost 2 bases, leaving 9 bases of the junction unmatched. CDR3 DNA sequence: TGTGCCAGCTCACCAGCAGCCCCTAGCGGGGGGGGTTACGAGCAGTACTTC. Amino acids: CASSPAAPSGGGYEQYF.

The chain couples TRBV27 to TRBJ1-5, with TRBD1 matching 9 bases. After removal of 5 bases from V and 9 bases from J, the junction contained 11 bases not matched to a gene. The germline gives CDR1 MNHEY, CDR2 SMNVEV (reference sequence). CDR3 length: 15 amino acids. The CDR3: CASSRTGGPLGPQHF. CDR3 bases: TGTGCCAGCAGTCGTACAGGGGGCCCGTTGGGGCCCCAGCATTTT.

The genes are TRBV27 and TRBJ2-2; no firm D call. This CDR3 contains 18 residues. Germline V gene sequence: CDR1 MNHEY, CDR2 SMNVEV (reference sequence). V lost 2 bases and J 3 bases, leaving 19 bases between the germline ends. The CDR3 coding sequence is TGTGCCAGCAGTTTAGAAGCCCCCCTTGGAGCGTACACCGGGGAGCTGTTTTTT. It codes for CASSLEAPLGAYTGELFF.

The chain links TRBV15 to TRBJ2-1, with TRBD2 matching over 13 bases. J gave up 12 bases and V 1 base, and 3 bases lay outside the gene matches. CDR1 LNHNV and CDR2 YYDKDF come from the germline V gene (reference sequence). CDR3 length: 14 residues. CDR3 coding DNA: TGTGCCACCAGCAGAGGGACTAGCGGGAGCGCGCAGTTCTTC. Encoded protein: CATSRGTSGSAQFF.

The chain carries TRBV1 and TRBJ2-7; TRBD2 reflects the table's D call only, with no check against the DNA. TRBV1 is an annotated pseudogene. The CDR3 extends over 15 amino acids. CDR3 loop: CTSSPPGATRYEQYF. CDR3 in DNA: TGCACCAGCAGCCCACCGGGAGCGACCCGTTACGAGCAGTACTTC.

The chain combines TRBV24-1 with TRBJ2-2, with 7 bases identical to TRBD1. The V gene end was trimmed by 8 bases and the J gene end by 7 bases; junction bases not matched to a gene: 6. In germline, CDR1 is KGHDR, CDR2 SFDVKD. The CDR3 contains 13 residues. CDR3 coding DNA: TGTGCCACCACACAGGGGCTGGGCGGGGAGCTGTTTTTT. Translated, it gives CATTQGLGGELFF.

J is TRBJ2-2 and V is TRBV7-2; perhaps TRBD1 as D (5 bases). The germline V and J ends were trimmed by 5 bases and 8 bases, with 15 bases remaining between them. The CDR3 is made up of 14 amino acids. Germline CDR1 and CDR2: SGHTA and FQGNSA. CDR3 amino acids: CASSTRLTAGELFF. The CDR3 bases are TGTGCCAGCAGCACACGACTGACAGCAGGGGAGCTGTTTTTT.

The rearrangement links TRBV24-1 to TRBJ1-5; no firm D call. The germline gives CDR1 KGHDR, CDR2 SFDVKD. The CDR3 runs to 14 residues. Trimming cost V 4 bases and J 0 bases, with 6 bases left between them. CDR3 coding DNA: TGTGCCACCAGTGACCCTTATAGCAATCAGCCCCAGCATTTT. This encodes CATSDPYSNQPQHF.

This chain links TRBV6-2 or TRBV6-3 with TRBJ1-1; 7 bases are shared with TRBD1. This CDR3 region has 18 residues. Germline trimming cut 0 bases from V and 0 bases from J; bases unmatched to any gene: 10. The germline gives CDR1 MNHEY, CDR2 SVGEGT. The CDR3 here is CASSYSLGQVPVNTEAFF. CDR3 DNA: TGTGCCAGCAGTTACTCCTTAGGACAGGTACCCGTGAACACTGAAGCTTTCTTT.

The chain joins TRBV4-3 to TRBJ2-1; the D gene is possibly TRBD2 (6 bases). The germline V and J ends were trimmed by 9 bases and 4 bases, with 13 bases remaining between them. Germline V gene sequence: CDR1 LGHNA, CDR2 YSLEER. The CDR3 length is 13 residues. The CDR3 here is CASASGPYNEQFF. The DNA of the CDR3 is TGCGCCAGTGCGAGCGGGCCTTACAATGAGCAGTTCTTC.

This clone was seen just once. The rearrangement joins TRBV27 to TRBJ1-1; 10 bases map to TRBD1. Unmatched junction bases numbered 6, after V lost 2 bases and J lost 6 bases. Per the germline V gene, CDR1 is MNHEY and CDR2 is SMNVEV (reference sequence). The CDR3 is made up of 15 amino acids. CDR3 bases: TGTGCCAGCAGTTTAAAGACAGGGGGCGTACCTGAAGCTTTCTTT. Protein product: CASSLKTGGVPEAFF.

This clone has just a few counts. The rearrangement uses TRBV30 and TRBJ2-2, with 9 positions matching TRBD2. This CDR3 has 14 amino acids. CDR1 and CDR2 from the germline V gene are GTSNPN and SVGIG (reference sequence). DNA of the CDR3: TGTGCGAGGGCGGGAGGGTTGAACACCGGGGAGCTGTTTTTT. This gives the protein CARAGGLNTGELFF.

This clone has just a few counts. The chain couples TRBV12-3 or TRBV12-4 to TRBJ1-6; D possibly corresponds to TRBD1 (5 bases). Trimming removed 11 bases at V and 9 bases at J, with 17 bases between. CDR3 length: 13 residues. The CDR3 reads CASTGGMGSPLHF. CDR3 nucleotide sequence: TGTGCCTCCACGGGGGGTATGGGTTCACCCCTCCACTTT.

The V call is TRBV27, the J call TRBJ2-3, with 10 bases identical to TRBD1. Germline CDR1 and CDR2: MNHEY and SMNVEV (reference sequence). CDR3 length: 17 residues. Losses at the gene ends were 6 bases for V and 6 bases for J; bases not matched to a gene: 15. CDR3 in amino acids: CASRQLALDRGWDTQYF. The CDR3 DNA reads TGTGCCAGCAGACAGTTGGCTCTGGACAGGGGGTGGGATACGCAGTATTTT.

The V gene is TRBV3-1 (or the pseudogene TRBV3-2), the J gene TRBJ1-2; a possible D gene is TRBD1 (6 bases). Looked up from germline, CDR1 is LGHDT and CDR2 is YNNKEL (reference sequence). This CDR3 is built from 14 residues. Trimming cost V 3 bases and J 5 bases, with 13 bases left between them. CDR3 DNA: TGTGCCAGCAGCCAGCGCCAGGGGCGATATGGCTACACCTTC. Its translation is CASSQRQGRYGYTF.

The chain uses TRBV4-1 and TRBJ2-1; D possibly corresponds to TRBD1 (5 bases). CDR1 is MGHRA and CDR2 is YSYEKL in the germline V gene. V was pared by 1 base and J by 8 bases, with 9 bases between. The CDR3 totals 13 residues. The DNA for the CDR3 is TGCGCCAGCAGCCAAGGGACAACCGATGAGCAGTTCTTC. Its translation is CASSQGTTDEQFF.

This clone has only a few counts. The J gene is TRBJ2-1, the V gene TRBV7-9, with 7 bases identical to TRBD2. The CDR3 is 17 amino acids. Unmatched junction bases numbered 5, after V lost 0 bases and J lost 0 bases. Germline-derived CDR1 and CDR2 are SEHNR and FQNEAQ (reference sequence). CDR3 sequence (DNA): TGTGCCAGCAGCTTAGCGGTGGGGGGGAGCTCCTACAATGAGCAGTTCTTC. Translated, it gives CASSLAVGGSSYNEQFF.

V usage is TRBV11-3 and J usage is TRBJ2-1; 12 nucleotides match TRBD2. The V gene's germline CDR1 is SGHNT and CDR2 YENEEA. J was trimmed by 0 bases and V by 6 bases; bases with no gene match: 9. The length of the CDR3 is 18 residues. CDR3 in DNA: TGTGCCAGCAGGTGGACTAGCGGGGACTCAAGCTCCTACAATGAGCAGTTCTTC. Its translation: CASRWTSGDSSSYNEQFF. Supplemented by reference TRBV11-3 and TRBJ2-1, the full variable domain reads EAGVVQSPRYKIIEKKQPVAFWCNPISGHNTLYWYLQNLGQGPELLIRYENEEAVDDSQLPKDRFSAERLKGVDSTLKIQPAELGDSAVYLCASRWTSGDSSSYNEQFFGPGTRLTVL.

The rearrangement links TRBV7-2 to TRBJ1-3, with D maybe TRBD1 (6 bases). Trimming shortened V by 1 base and J by 8 bases, and 12 bases separated the two germline ends. The CDR3 covers 14 residues. CDR1 is SGHTA, CDR2 FQGNSA, per germline. The CDR3 region is CASSLVQGPDTIYF. The CDR3 nucleotides read TGTGCCAGCAGCTTAGTACAGGGTCCGGACACCATATATTTT.

The chain combines TRBV27 with TRBJ2-7, with 11 bases identical to TRBD2. This CDR3 contains 14 residues. Trimming took 4 bases from V and 4 from J; bases not matched to a gene: 3. CDR1 and CDR2 (germline): MNHEY, SMNVEV (reference sequence). CDR3 nucleotide sequence: TGTGCCAGCAGTTGGGGGACTAGCGGATACGAGCAGTACTTC. Its translation: CASSWGTSGYEQYF.

The chain uses TRBV27 and TRBJ2-7; TRBD1 matches at 7 bases. The V gene end was trimmed by 5 bases and the J gene end by 3 bases; junction bases not matched to a gene: 10. Germline lookup yields CDR1 MNHEY and CDR2 SMNVEV (reference sequence). The CDR3 has 15 amino acids. In DNA, the CDR3 is TGTGCCAGCAGTCCGCTGGACAGGTCTCACTACGAGCAGTACTTC. Translated, it gives CASSPLDRSHYEQYF.

V is TRBV14 and J is TRBJ2-5, with 12 bases aligning to TRBD2. The germline V gene has CDR1 SGHDN and CDR2 FVKESK. The CDR3 runs 20 residues. V lost 0 bases to trimming and J lost 5 bases; unmatched junction nucleotides: 16. In DNA, the CDR3 is TGTGCCAGCAGCCAAGAAAGTCGTTTCTTAGGACTAGCGGGAATTGAGACCCAGTACTTC. Amino acids: CASSQESRFLGLAGIETQYF.

The chain carries TRBV5-6 and TRBJ2-4; D gene ambiguous. This CDR3 spans 14 amino acids. Germline V lookup: CDR1 SGHDT, CDR2 YYEEEE. Trimming removed 2 bases at V and 0 bases at J, with 6 bases between. CDR3 in amino acids: CASSFSGAKNIQYF. In nucleotides, the CDR3 is TGTGCCAGCAGCTTCTCGGGAGCCAAAAACATTCAGTACTTC.